Following are 15 T cell receptor beta chains from one sample sequenced in a study of shared clonotypes between healthy human individuals (dated by TCRdb to 2018 to 2020). Library generation was performed with the immunoSEQ multiplex PCR assay. Not all clones reach the TCRdb copy of this immuneACCESS table, which keeps in-frame sequences only. Checked studies attribute under half of the gap to unresolved V genes and leave the rest unexplained. This sample gives 1.4 million to 1.5 million clones in total; approximately 97% of them show up just once. 1% to 1.5% of the sample is held by the ten biggest clonotypes. The sample was naive CD4+ T cells sorted from blood. This sample's cell subset or site label indicates: CD45RA+ positively selected. Receptors were obtained from a man aged 30 to 39 in good health.

The chain is built from TRBV4-1 and TRBJ2-1; 11 bases match TRBD2. J was trimmed by 4 bases and V by 4 bases; bases with no gene match: 0. Germline loops: CDR1 MGHRA, CDR2 YSYEKL. This CDR3 contains 14 residues. CDR3 in amino acids: CASSRTSGYNEQFF. CDR3 nucleotides: TGCGCCAGCAGCCGGACTAGCGGGTACAATGAGCAGTTCTTC.

This chain links TRBV9 with TRBJ2-7, with TRBD1 matching over 7 bases. J gave up 3 bases and V 1 base, and 10 bases lay outside the gene matches. Germline-derived CDR1 and CDR2 are SGDLS and YYNGEE. The CDR3 extends over 16 amino acids. The CDR3 DNA sequence: TGTGCCAGCAGCGTATGGCCAAAACAGGGGATCTACGAGCAGTACTTC. Translated: CASSVWPKQGIYEQYF.

The rearrangement joins TRBV9 to TRBJ2-6, with D tentatively TRBD1 or TRBD2 (5 bases each). Trimming removed 5 bases from V and 0 bases from J, with 9 bases in between. Looked up from germline, CDR1 is SGDLS and CDR2 is YYNGEE. This CDR3 contains 15 residues. The CDR3 reads CASRGVSSGANVLTF. The CDR3 nucleotides read TGTGCCAGCAGGGGGGTTAGCTCTGGGGCCAACGTCCTGACTTTC.

This chain links TRBV5-6 with TRBJ2-1; perhaps TRBD2 as D (5 bases). The germline V and J ends were trimmed by 2 bases and 3 bases, with 6 bases remaining between them. Germline V gives CDR1 SGHDT, CDR2 YYEEEE. The CDR3 runs to 13 residues. CDR3 sequence: CASSFRGYNEQFF. The CDR3 DNA reads as TGTGCCAGCAGCTTCCGGGGCTACAATGAGCAGTTCTTC.

This chain links TRBV5-4 with TRBJ2-1; 9 bases agree with TRBD2. The CDR3 covers 16 residues. With V trimmed by 4 bases and J by 3 bases, 8 bases remained unmatched. Looked up from germline, CDR1 is SGHNT and CDR2 is YYREEE (reference sequence). The CDR3 region is CASSPGTSRVYNEQFF. DNA for the CDR3: TGTGCCAGCAGCCCCGGGACTAGCAGAGTCTACAATGAGCAGTTCTTC.

This clone showed up just once. V and J are TRBV18 and TRBJ1-2; TRBD1 agrees at 7 bases. The CDR3 runs to 14 residues. V shed 3 bases, J shed 3 bases, and the junction held 4 bases outside the gene matches. CDR1 and CDR2 (germline): KGHSH, LQKENI. The CDR3 loop is CASSPTGADYGYTF. CDR3 DNA sequence: TGTGCCAGCTCACCTACAGGGGCGGACTATGGCTACACCTTC.

This sequence joins TRBV5-1 and TRBJ2-5; TRBD2 matches 10 bases. The CDR3 extends over 16 amino acids. J gave up 5 bases and V 1 base, and 8 bases lay outside the gene matches. The V gene's germline CDR1 is SGHRS and CDR2 YFSETQ. The CDR3 loop reads CASSLLASGSWETQYF. The CDR3 coding sequence is TGCGCCAGCAGCTTGTTGGCTAGCGGGAGTTGGGAGACCCAGTACTTC.

The chain uses TRBV6-1 and TRBJ1-5; no definite D call. Trimming took off 4 bases at V and 6 bases at J, with 7 bases between the two ends. The CDR3 spans 12 residues. Per the germline V gene, CDR1 is MNHNS and CDR2 is SASEGT. The CDR3 DNA is TGTGCCAGCAGTGTTTTAGGTCAGCCCCAGCATTTT. This gives the protein CASSVLGQPQHF.

The chain couples TRBV6-6 to TRBJ2-7, with D possibly matching TRBD1 (6 bases). Germline CDR1 MNHNY, CDR2 SVGAGI (reference sequence). This CDR3 has 16 amino acids. V lost 0 bases, J lost 2 bases, and 14 bases lay in between. CDR3 in DNA: TGTGCCAGCAGTTACTCGCCCGGGAAGGGGGCCTACGAGCAGTACTTC. This sequence encodes CASSYSPGKGAYEQYF.

This clone was detected only a few times. The CDR3 bases are TGTGCCAGTAGGGCAATGGACAGGGGCCACGAGCAGTACTTC. It specifies CASRAMDRGHEQYF. The chain is built from TRBV19 and TRBJ2-7; 9 bases line up with TRBD1. This CDR3 region has 14 residues. V was pared by 6 bases and J by 5 bases, with 8 bases of the junction left unmatched. Per germline, CDR1 LNHDA and CDR2 SQIVND (reference sequence). The full variable domain, its missing parts supplied by reference TRBV19 and TRBJ2-7, is DGGITQSPKYLFRKEGQNVTLSCEQNLNHDAMYWYRQDPGQGLRLIYYSQIVNDFQKGDIAEGYSVSREKKESFPLTVTSAQKNPTAFYLCASRAMDRGHEQYFGPGTRLTVT.

The genes are TRBV9 and TRBJ2-6; weak D call: TRBD2 (6 bases). The germline V and J ends were trimmed by 3 bases and 0 bases, with 19 bases remaining between them. This CDR3 has 19 amino acids. Per germline, CDR1 SGDLS and CDR2 YYNGEE. CDR3 sequence (DNA): TGTGCCAGCAGCGACACGTGGCCGGGAGTAAGCTCTGGGGCCAACGTCCTGACTTTC. Protein product: CASSDTWPGVSSGANVLTF.

V is TRBV18 and J is TRBJ2-7; 11 nucleotides line up with TRBD1. The J segment lost 6 bases and the V segment lost 5 bases, leaving 3 bases of the junction unmatched. Germline lookup yields CDR1 KGHSH and CDR2 LQKENI. The CDR3 consists of 13 residues. The CDR3 loop reads CASSSGTGGEQYF. The CDR3 DNA reads as TGTGCCAGCTCATCCGGGACAGGGGGCGAGCAGTACTTC.

V and J are TRBV11-3 and TRBJ2-3; D tentatively reads TRBD1 or TRBD2 (7 bases each). CDR1 SGHNT and CDR2 YENEEA come from the germline V gene. This CDR3 spans 16 amino acids. V lost 1 base, J lost 5 bases, and 16 bases lay in between. This CDR3 is CASSLGRGGPGDTQYF. The DNA for the CDR3 is TGTGCCAGCAGCTTAGGCAGGGGGGGGCCCGGAGATACGCAGTATTTT.

The V call is TRBV11-2, the J call TRBJ1-4; the D gene is possibly TRBD1 (5 bases). The length of the CDR3 is 13 residues. Trimming left V 5 bases short and J 8 bases short, with 12 bases between. Germline assignment: CDR1 SGHAT and CDR2 FQNNGV. CDR3 loop: CASSRGVEEKLFF. In DNA form, the CDR3 reads TGTGCCAGCAGCAGAGGGGTTGAAGAAAAACTGTTTTTT.

CDR3 sequence reads: CASSFKAGWNQPQHF. Here the CDR3 DNA reads TGTGCCAGCAGCTTCAAGGCCGGCTGGAATCAGCCCCAGCATTTT. The chain links TRBV7-2 to TRBJ1-5; D gene uncertain. The germline V gene encodes CDR1 SGHTA and CDR2 FQGNSA. V dropped 3 bases and J dropped 4 bases, with 13 bases sitting between them. The CDR3 contains 15 residues.